Listed below are T cell receptor beta chains from one sample, sequenced in a study of blood T cells in healthy people across ages. Each CDR3 protein gets one entry after TCRdb re-called the 5' RACE reads with MiXCR. The repertoire holds around 1,600,000 distinct CDR3 sequences, with roughly 43% as singletons. Sequenced sample: blood. The receptors shown here come from a woman under 30 in good health. The CDR3 runs from the conserved cysteine through the conserved F or W. D genes are given only for firm matches. Clone size is given for some rows only: seen once, a few or many times, or a class if the clone is expanded.

NA | NA | TRBJ2-2 | TRBV4-3 | TGCGCCAGCAGCCAACGGGGGTCCACCGGGGAGCTGTTTTTT | CASSQRGSTGELFF
NA | NA | TRBJ1-6 | TRBV5-1 | TGCGCCAGCAGCTTGCTGGGGGAGAATTCACCCCTCCACTTT | CASSLLGENSPLHF
TRBD1 | NA | TRBJ1-2 | TRBV10-3 | TGTGCCATCAGTGAGCCGAGACAGGGGACGGGCTATGGCTACACCTTC | CAISEPRQGTGYGYTF
NA | NA | TRBJ2-2 | TRBV4-3 | TGCGCCAGCAGCCAAGATTGGGGGCCCGGGGAGCTGTTTTTT | CASSQDWGPGELFF
NA | NA | TRBJ1-2 | TRBV15 | TGTGCCACCAGCACAAGGGGAGGTATCGGGATTCTTGGCTATGGCTACACCTTC | CATSTRGGIGILGYGYTF
TRBD2 | NA | TRBJ2-3 | TRBV10-3 | TGTGCCATCAGTGAGACTAGCGGGAGTTTAGATACGCAGTATTTT | CAISETSGSLDTQYF
NA | few | TRBJ1-2 | TRBV9 | TGTGCCAGCAGCGCCCCTCGGGGCTATGGCTACACCTTC | CASSAPRGYGYTF
TRBD2 | NA | TRBJ2-1 | TRBV20-1 | TGCAGTGCTAGAGCTAGCGGGAATGAGCAGTTCTTC | CSARASGNEQFF
NA | NA | TRBJ2-7 | TRBV30 | TGTGCCTGGAGAATAGGGTGGGCAGGGTCAACCTACGAGCAGTACTTC | CAWRIGWAGSTYEQYF
TRBD2 | NA | TRBJ2-3 | TRBV4-2 | TGTGCCAGCAGCCAAGTCTCGGCGGGAGGGAGTGCAGATACGCAGTATTTT | CASSQVSAGGSADTQYF
NA | few | TRBJ2-7 | TRBV7-9 | TGTGCCACCGGCCGGATAAATTCCTACGAGCAGTACTTC | CATGRINSYEQYF
NA | NA | TRBJ2-5 | TRBV5-1 | TGCGCCAGCAGCTTGTGGCGACAGACCGAAGAGACCCAGTACTTC | CASSLWRQTEETQYF
NA | few | TRBJ2-4 | TRBV4-3 | TGCGCCAGCAGCCAAGGAAGCCAGTCAAATCCCAAAACGGGTGAGCAGTACTTC | CASSQGSQSNPKTGEQYF
TRBD2 | NA | TRBJ2-1 | TRBV3-1 | TGTGCCAGCAGCGGTACTAGCGCCACCTACAATGAGCAGTTCTTC | CASSGTSATYNEQFF
TRBD1 | NA | TRBJ2-2 | TRBV7-2 | TGTGCCAGCAGACAGGGGCCTATTCACACCGGGGAGCTGTTTTTT | CASRQGPIHTGELFF
NA | few | TRBJ1-1 | TRBV5-1 | TGCGCCAGCAGCCTGTCGGAAACTGAAGCTTTCTTT | CASSLSETEAFF
NA | NA | TRBJ2-7 | TRBV7-2 | TGTGCCAGCAGCTTCAGTTTAGGGATCCACGAGCAGTACTTC | CASSFSLGIHEQYF
TRBD1 | NA | TRBJ2-7 | TRBV10-2 | TGCGCCAGCAGACTCCCTGGACAGGGTAGCTCCTACGAGCAGTACTTC | CASRLPGQGSSYEQYF
NA | few | TRBJ1-1 | TRBV27 | TGTGCCAGCAGTTTATATCAGGGCGCCACTGAAGCTTTCTTT | CASSLYQGATEAFF
NA | few | TRBJ2-3 | TRBV25-1 | TGTGCCAGCAGTGACGTGGGTAGCTCGGATACGCAGTATTTT | CASSDVGSSDTQYF
TRBD2 | NA | TRBJ2-5 | TRBV28 | TGTGCCAGCATTCGGGCTAGCGGGGTGTACCAAGAGACCCAGTACTTC | CASIRASGVYQETQYF
NA | many | TRBJ2-7 | TRBV25-1 | TGTGCCAGCAGCGGGATTTACGAGCAGTACTTC | CASSGIYEQYF
TRBD1 | NA | TRBJ1-4 | TRBV6-1 | TGTGCCAGCAGTTTGGACAGGGCTATTGAAAAACTGTTTTTT | CASSLDRAIEKLFF
TRBD1 | NA | TRBJ1-6 | TRBV25-1 | TGTGCCAGCAGAGAACCAACAGGGGGCGAAGGTTCACCCCTCCACTTT | CASREPTGGEGSPLHF
TRBD2 | NA | TRBJ2-3 | TRBV7-9 | TGTGCCAGCAGCTCGGCCCAGCGGGGCACGCAGTATTTT | CASSSAQRGTQYF
TRBD1 | many | TRBJ2-1 | TRBV6-5 | TGCGCCAGCCGACGGGACAGGGGGACCTACAATGAGCAGTTCTTC | CASRRDRGTYNEQFF
TRBD2 | many | TRBJ2-1 | TRBV7-2 | TGTGCCAGCAGCTTTTCAGCAGGGACTAGCGGGACCGTTGTGCAGTTCTTC | CASSFSAGTSGTVVQFF
NA | many | TRBJ1-2 | TRBV7-9 | TGTGCCAGCAGCTTAGCCAGATATGGCTACACCTTC | CASSLARYGYTF
TRBD2 | many | TRBJ2-7 | TRBV5-1 | TGCGCCGGACCGAGACGGGAGGGCAGGTACGAGCAGTACTTC | CAGPRREGRYEQYF
TRBD1 | NA | TRBJ1-2 | TRBV27 | TGTGCCAGCAGTCCCAGGGGGGGGCTCGTTCATGGCTACACCTTC | CASSPRGGLVHGYTF
NA | NA | TRBJ2-6 | TRBV7-9 | TGTGCCAGCAGCCGACGGACTGGGGCCAACGTCCTGACTTTC | CASSRRTGANVLTF